This T cell receptor beta chain was captured by sequencing in a study of technical replicates of blood from several donors. This CDR3 has 16 amino acids. Trimming left V 0 bases short and J 0 bases short, with 9 bases between. The V gene's germline CDR1 is SGHKS and CDR2 YYEKEE (reference sequence). Assay used: immunoSEQ multiplex PCR; TCRdb lists only in-frame clones, some missing. Of 50,000 to 70,000 clones in the sample, just under 95% were seen once. This clone occurred a few times. The chain uses TRBV5-5 and TRBJ2-2, with D tentatively TRBD2 (6 bases). This receptor was identified in a human donor in good health. Some clones in this sample may be carry-over from other donors' samples. The sequencing sample was made of PBMCs. The chain's CDR3 is CASSLGSGANTGELFF. In nucleotides, the CDR3 is TGTGCCAGCAGCTTGGGCTCGGGGGCGAACACCGGGGAGCTGTTTTTT.